This passage covers 23 T cell receptor beta chains from one sample sequenced in a study of Ad26.COV2.S vaccination and SARS-CoV-2 variants. The treatment denotes: some 19 received Ad26.COV2.S at low or high dose, single or two shots; about 5 received placebo; per-sample allocation not given. Samples analyzed were those drawn on day 63 after the first vaccine or placebo injection. TCRdb's table, derived via immunoSEQ multiplex PCR, lists solely in-frame clones and lacks some. The table has 410,000 or so clones, 90% seen once; the top ten hold less than 15%. The specimen comprised peripheral blood, sampled in a trial of Ad26.COV2.S vaccine versus placebo. The source of these receptors is a person aged 18-65 years who received the Ad26.COV2.S COVID-19 vaccine or a placebo.

The chain carries TRBV9 and TRBJ1-4; the D is unclear. The CDR3 runs 15 residues. V was clipped by 0 bases and J by 2 bases, with 8 bases between them. CDR1 SGDLS and CDR2 YYNGEE come from the germline V gene. The CDR3 DNA reads TGTGCCAGCAGCGTAGATGGGATGACTAATGAAAAACTGTTTTTT. It translates to CASSVDGMTNEKLFF. Combining the CDR3 with reference TRBV9 and TRBJ1-4 gives the whole variable domain DSGVTQTPKHLITATGQRVTLRCSPRSGDLSVYWYQQSLDQGLQFLIQYYNGEERAKGNILERFSAQQFPDLHSELNLSSLELGDSALYFCASSVDGMTNEKLFFGSGTQLSVL.

This sequence joins TRBV11-3 and TRBJ2-1; D is unresolved. The CDR3 is made up of 15 amino acids. V lost 1 base, J lost 8 bases, and 15 bases lay in between. From germline, CDR1 is SGHNT and CDR2 YENEEA. CDR3 sequence (DNA): TGTGCCAGCAGCTTAGGACCGACTTCAGTCGATGAGCAGTTCTTC. It encodes CASSLGPTSVDEQFF.

This clone is a singleton in its sample. The chain is built from TRBV2 and TRBJ1-4; D is possibly TRBD1 (5 bases). The V end lost 6 bases, the J end lost 5 bases, and 13 bases lay between the germline ends. Germline V gene lookup returns CDR1 SNHLY and CDR2 FYNNEI. This CDR3 has 14 amino acids. The CDR3 DNA follows: TGTGCCAGCAGATCCCGAGGGACGAATGAAAAACTGTTTTTT. It specifies CASRSRGTNEKLFF.

On this clone itself: This sample also contains other DNA sequences that code for the same CDR3. CDR3 sequence: CASSSGTTYEQYF. CDR3 nucleotides: TGTGCCAGCAGCTCCGGGACTACCTACGAGCAGTACTTC. The genes are TRBV7-9 and TRBJ2-7; 7 nucleotides agree with TRBD2. CDR1 and CDR2 from the germline V gene are SEHNR and FQNEAQ (reference sequence). J lost 2 bases, V lost 4 bases, and 2 bases had no gene match. CDR3 length: 13 residues.

The chain links TRBV6-5 to TRBJ1-3; weak D call: TRBD1 (5 bases). Germline V gene lookup returns CDR1 MNHEY and CDR2 SVGAGI. The V end lost 6 bases, the J end lost 5 bases, and 17 bases lay between the germline ends. This CDR3 has 15 residues. The CDR3 DNA is TGTGCCAGCAGACCCAATACAGGAAACAGAAACACCATATATTTT. Translation gives CASRPNTGNRNTIYF.

CDR3 protein: CASSPKTTPSYEQYF. The CDR3 nucleotides read TGTGCCAGCAGCCCCAAGACTACTCCGTCCTACGAGCAGTACTTC. The chain uses TRBV9 and TRBJ2-7; possible D gene TRBD2, 5 bases. V lost 4 bases and J lost 1, with 15 bases in between. CDR1 and CDR2 (germline): SGDLS, YYNGEE. CDR3 length: 15 residues.

The V gene is TRBV7-6, the J gene TRBJ1-1, with 9 bases that match TRBD1. V was pared by 7 bases and J by 6 bases, with 18 bases of the junction left unmatched. The CDR3 spans 17 residues. Per germline, CDR1 SGHVS and CDR2 FNYEAQ. CDR3 DNA: TGTGCCAGCACCACCCCACCGTCGGACAGGGGTGATTCTGAAGCTTTCTTT. Residues: CASTTPPSDRGDSEAFF.

The CDR3 loop is CASRGTGVLSYEQYF. The DNA of the CDR3 is TGTGCCAGCAGGGGGACAGGGGTACTCTCCTACGAGCAGTACTTC. The chain combines TRBV6-5 with TRBJ2-7; 10 bases are a match to TRBD1. V lost 6 bases, J lost 0 bases, and 5 bases stayed unmatched. Germline values: CDR1 MNHEY, CDR2 SVGAGI. The CDR3 totals 15 residues.

The genes are TRBV5-8 and TRBJ2-4; D is uncertain. CDR3 size: 15 residues. Trimming shortened V by 2 bases and J by 2 bases, and 11 bases separated the two germline ends. CDR1 SGHTS and CDR2 YDEGEE come from the germline V gene. In DNA form, the CDR3 reads TGTGCCAGCAGCTTATTAGGGAATACCAAAAACATTCAGTACTTC. Translation gives CASSLLGNTKNIQYF.

The rearrangement joins TRBV24-1 to TRBJ2-7, with TRBD1 matching over 7 bases. The CDR3 is made up of 16 amino acids. Trimming removed 4 bases from V and 0 bases from J; junction bases left unmatched: 8. CDR1 and CDR2 from the germline V gene are KGHDR and SFDVKD. The chain's CDR3 is CATSDANRGFSYEQYF. CDR3 nucleotides: TGTGCCACCAGTGACGCCAACAGGGGATTCTCCTACGAGCAGTACTTC.

The chain combines TRBV25-1 with TRBJ2-7, with D hard to call. This CDR3 contains 13 residues. V was shortened by 1 base and J by 2 bases, with 6 bases between the two germline ends. Germline values: CDR1 MGHDK, CDR2 SYGVNS. Here the CDR3 DNA reads TGTGCCAGCAGTGAATTAGGTCCCTACGAGCAGTACTTC. Protein sequence: CASSELGPYEQYF.

V and J are TRBV5-6 and TRBJ2-7, with TRBD2 identical over 7 bases. Germline CDR1 is SGHDT and CDR2 is YYEEEE. CDR3 length equals 14 residues. Trimming cost V 4 bases and J 3 bases; bases outside gene matches: 7. CDR3 DNA sequence: TGTGCCAGCAGCGTCTCTAGCGGCCGCTACGAGCAGTACTTC. It specifies CASSVSSGRYEQYF.

CDR3 residues: CASSYAGVLNEQFF. Written as DNA, the CDR3 is TGTGCCAGCAGTTACGCGGGGGTCCTCAATGAGCAGTTCTTC. The chain is built from TRBV6-5 and TRBJ2-1; TRBD2 matches at 7 bases. Looked up from germline, CDR1 is MNHEY and CDR2 is SVGAGI. V gave up 2 bases and J gave up 6 bases; unmatched junction bases: 4. The CDR3 sequence is 14 residues long.

The chain links TRBV3-1 (or the pseudogene TRBV3-2) to TRBJ1-1, with D unclear. Germline CDR1 LGHDT, CDR2 YNNKEL (reference sequence). The V end lost 4 bases, the J end lost 0 bases, and 6 bases lay between the germline ends. The CDR3 consists of 13 residues. CDR3 in amino acids: CASSLDLNTEAFF. Written as DNA, the CDR3 is TGTGCCAGCAGCCTCGACCTGAACACTGAAGCTTTCTTT.

This clone was detected once. This chain connects TRBV15 to TRBJ1-6; D not resolved. CDR1 is LNHNV and CDR2 is YYDKDF in the germline V gene (reference sequence). The germline V and J ends were trimmed by 3 bases and 0 bases, with 15 bases remaining between them. The CDR3 has 18 residues. The CDR3 bases are TGTGCCACCAGCAGGGCGAATCCGGCGAGCTCCTATAATTCACCCCTCCACTTT. It is translated as CATSRANPASSYNSPLHF.

This sequence joins TRBV28 and TRBJ1-2; 9 nucleotides match TRBD1. The CDR3 length is 14 residues. V shed 6 bases and J 8 bases; nucleotides not matched to a gene: 10. Germline CDR1 MDHEN, CDR2 SYDVKM. CDR3 region: CASSRTGVSFGYTF. DNA of the CDR3: TGTGCCAGCAGCAGGACAGGGGTGTCTTTCGGCTACACCTTC.

V usage is TRBV7-9 and J usage is TRBJ2-7; a weak D match, TRBD2 (6 bases). The germline V gene has CDR1 SEHNR and CDR2 FQNEAQ (reference sequence). V lost 6 bases and J 4 bases, leaving 16 bases between the germline ends. This CDR3 comprises 14 residues. The CDR3 sequence: CASRPTSGAYEQYF. The CDR3 DNA is TGTGCCAGCAGGCCGACTAGTGGCGCATACGAGCAGTACTTC.

V is TRBV6-5 and J is TRBJ1-2; TRBD1 agrees at 12 bases. The CDR3 extends over 16 amino acids. J was trimmed by 8 bases and V by 0 bases; bases with no gene match: 7. Germline CDR1 MNHEY, CDR2 SVGAGI. CDR3: CASSYSTGQGAKGYTF. The CDR3 nucleotides read TGTGCCAGCAGTTACTCGACGGGACAGGGGGCGAAAGGCTACACCTTC.

CDR3 residues: CASSRDSFLISEQFF. The CDR3 region has the DNA TGTGCCAGCAGTAGGGACTCCTTTTTGATCAGTGAGCAGTTCTTC. The chain has TRBV11-3 and TRBJ2-1; D may be TRBD2 (6 bases). V lost 6 bases and J lost 9, with 21 bases in between. CDR3 length: 15 amino acids. Germline V gene sequence: CDR1 SGHNT, CDR2 YENEEA.

The chain links TRBV18 to TRBJ2-5, with D maybe TRBD2 (6 bases). The CDR3 has 15 amino acids. CDR1 KGHSH and CDR2 LQKENI come from the germline V gene. V was clipped by 4 bases and J by 2 bases, with 14 bases between them. The CDR3 protein is CASSRARGIQETQYF. CDR3 sequence (DNA): TGTGCCAGCTCACGAGCCCGGGGGATTCAAGAGACCCAGTACTTC.

V is TRBV21-1 and J is TRBJ2-7; TRBD2 is taken as the D call from the table, unchecked against the DNA. TRBV21-1 is flagged as a pseudogene. This CDR3 region has 13 residues. In DNA form, the CDR3 reads TGTGCCAGCCCCGGACTGGTCTCCTACGAGCAGTACTTC. As protein: CASPGLVSYEQYF.

CDR3 in DNA: TGCGCCAGCAGCTACGGGGACAGTGGAAACACCATATATTTT. It is translated as CASSYGDSGNTIYF. The V and J genes are TRBV5-1 and TRBJ1-3; 7 bases match TRBD1. The CDR3 sequence is 14 residues long. Germline CDR1 is SGHRS and CDR2 is YFSETQ. The ends lost 3 bases at V and 3 bases at J; junction bases unmatched: 3.

This sequence joins TRBV5-1 and TRBJ2-5; D may be TRBD1 or TRBD2 (5 bases each). The V end was cut by 1 base, the J end by 7 bases, with 14 bases between. Germline loops: CDR1 SGHRS, CDR2 YFSETQ. The CDR3 runs 14 residues. The CDR3 loop is CASSLPDMRGTQYF. The CDR3 region has the DNA TGCGCCAGCAGCTTGCCAGATATGAGGGGGACCCAGTACTTC.